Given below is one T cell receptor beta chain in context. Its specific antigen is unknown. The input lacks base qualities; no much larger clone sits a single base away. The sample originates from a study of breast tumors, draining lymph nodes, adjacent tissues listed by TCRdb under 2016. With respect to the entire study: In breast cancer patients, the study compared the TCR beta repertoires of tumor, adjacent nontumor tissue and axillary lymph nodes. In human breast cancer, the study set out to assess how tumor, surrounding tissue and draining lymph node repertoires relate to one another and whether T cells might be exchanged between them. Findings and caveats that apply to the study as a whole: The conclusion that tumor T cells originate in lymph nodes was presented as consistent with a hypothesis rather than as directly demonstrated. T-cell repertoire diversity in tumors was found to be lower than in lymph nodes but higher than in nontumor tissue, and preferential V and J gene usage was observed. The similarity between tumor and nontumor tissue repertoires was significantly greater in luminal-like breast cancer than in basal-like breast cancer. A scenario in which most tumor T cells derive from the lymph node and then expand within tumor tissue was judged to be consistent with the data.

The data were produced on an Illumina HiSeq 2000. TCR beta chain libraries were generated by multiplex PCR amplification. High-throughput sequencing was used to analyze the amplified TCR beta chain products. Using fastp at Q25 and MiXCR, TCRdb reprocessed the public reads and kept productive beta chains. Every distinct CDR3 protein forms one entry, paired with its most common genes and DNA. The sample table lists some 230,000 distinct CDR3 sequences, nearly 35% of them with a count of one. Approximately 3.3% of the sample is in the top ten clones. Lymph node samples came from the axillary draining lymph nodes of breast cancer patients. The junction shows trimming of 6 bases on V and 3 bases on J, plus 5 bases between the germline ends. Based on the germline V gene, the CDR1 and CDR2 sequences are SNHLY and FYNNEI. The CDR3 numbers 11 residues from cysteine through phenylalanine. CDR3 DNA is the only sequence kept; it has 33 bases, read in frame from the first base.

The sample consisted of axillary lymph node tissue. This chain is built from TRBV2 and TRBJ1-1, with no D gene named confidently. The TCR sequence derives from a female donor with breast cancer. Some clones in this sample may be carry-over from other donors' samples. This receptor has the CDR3 CASSTDTEAFF. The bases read TGTGCCAGCAGCACGGACACTGAAGCTTTCTTT.